These T cell receptor beta chains were read from a single sample in a study of T cell repertoires in cytomegalovirus infection. Each CDR3 protein is one row after TCRdb ran MiXCR on the reads. Of approximately 170,000 distinct CDR3 sequences in the sample, over 15% were seen once. Sequences were obtained from CD8+ T cells from PBMCs. The receptors originated from a human donor in good health (CMV status not recorded). Some clones in this sample may be carry-over from other donors' samples. Both conserved end residues are part of each CDR3. Fields, in order: D gene, clone size, V gene, J gene, CDR3 DNA, CDR3 protein. The D gene is left open where the match is weak. Size tells how often a clone was seen (once, few, many) or the class of an expanded clone, and some rows leave it out.

d_gene: TRBD1
abundance: NA
v_gene: TRBV6-2/TRBV6-3
j_gene: TRBJ2-7
CDR3nt: TGTGCCAGCAGTTACGGGGACAGGGCCACCTACGAGCAGTACTTC
CDR3aa: CASSYGDRATYEQYF

d_gene: TRBD2
abundance: few
v_gene: TRBV7-9
j_gene: TRBJ2-1
CDR3nt: TGTGCCAGCAGACTTCGGCCGGGACTAGGAGGGTCTGAGCAGTTCTTC
CDR3aa: CASRLRPGLGGSEQFF

d_gene: NA
abundance: few
v_gene: TRBV11-2
j_gene: TRBJ1-1
CDR3nt: TGTGCCAGCAGCTCACCTACGAGGCCTCGGTACACTGAAGCTTTCTTT
CDR3aa: CASSSPTRPRYTEAFF

d_gene: NA
abundance: few
v_gene: TRBV7-6
j_gene: TRBJ1-2
CDR3nt: TGTGCCAGCAGCTTAGCGGATGATTACTATGGCTACACCTTC
CDR3aa: CASSLADDYYGYTF

d_gene: NA
abundance: NA
v_gene: TRBV7-9
j_gene: TRBJ2-3
CDR3nt: TGTGCCAGCAGCTTAAATGGGGGAACAGATACGCAGTATTTT
CDR3aa: CASSLNGGTDTQYF

d_gene: NA
abundance: NA
v_gene: TRBV7-6
j_gene: TRBJ1-6
CDR3nt: TGTGCCAGCAGCGAGGGGCAAGATTCACCCCTCCACTTT
CDR3aa: CASSEGQDSPLHF

d_gene: TRBD2
abundance: NA
v_gene: TRBV6-6
j_gene: TRBJ2-1
CDR3nt: TGTGCCAGCAGTTACTCGACGCTAGCGGTATACAATGAGCAGTTCTTC
CDR3aa: CASSYSTLAVYNEQFF

d_gene: NA
abundance: few
v_gene: TRBV7-2
j_gene: TRBJ2-7
CDR3nt: TGTGCCAGCAACCCTCGGGGCAGGGGATACGAGCAGTACTTC
CDR3aa: CASNPRGRGYEQYF

d_gene: TRBD2
abundance: few
v_gene: TRBV7-2
j_gene: TRBJ2-1
CDR3nt: TGTGCCAGCAGCCAGAAACTAGCGGATCGAAACAATGAGCAGTTCTTC
CDR3aa: CASSQKLADRNNEQFF

d_gene: NA
abundance: few
v_gene: TRBV12-3/TRBV12-4
j_gene: TRBJ2-7
CDR3nt: TGTGCCAGCAGATCGGGGGGCAACGAGCAGTACTTC
CDR3aa: CASRSGGNEQYF

d_gene: NA
abundance: NA
v_gene: TRBV11-1
j_gene: TRBJ2-3
CDR3nt: TGTGCCAGCAGCGGAACCACAGATACGCAGTATTTT
CDR3aa: CASSGTTDTQYF

d_gene: TRBD2
abundance: many
v_gene: TRBV7-6
j_gene: TRBJ2-1
CDR3nt: TGTGCCAGCAGCCCACTAGCGGGAGCCTACAATGAGCAGTTCTTC
CDR3aa: CASSPLAGAYNEQFF

d_gene: NA
abundance: NA
v_gene: TRBV20-1
j_gene: TRBJ2-7
CDR3nt: TGCAGTGCCACCCGCCCTCCAGGTTACGAGCAGTACTTC
CDR3aa: CSATRPPGYEQYF

d_gene: NA
abundance: many
v_gene: TRBV7-6
j_gene: TRBJ2-5
CDR3nt: TGTGCCAGCAGCTTAACCGGGGGAGAAGAGACCCAGTACTTC
CDR3aa: CASSLTGGEETQYF

d_gene: NA
abundance: few
v_gene: TRBV5-1
j_gene: TRBJ1-1
CDR3nt: TGCGCCAGCAGCTTGGGACTTGAAGCTTTCTTT
CDR3aa: CASSLGLEAFF

d_gene: TRBD1
abundance: NA
v_gene: TRBV7-2
j_gene: TRBJ1-2
CDR3nt: TGTGCCAGCAGCCTCTGGACAGGCCTAAGATTGGATGGCTACACCTTC
CDR3aa: CASSLWTGLRLDGYTF

d_gene: TRBD1
abundance: NA
v_gene: TRBV7-9
j_gene: TRBJ2-7
CDR3nt: TGTGCCAGCAGTTCCCCCGGGACAGCCTACGAGCAGTACTTC
CDR3aa: CASSSPGTAYEQYF

d_gene: NA
abundance: NA
v_gene: TRBV19
j_gene: TRBJ1-1
CDR3nt: TGTGCCAGTAGTATAACTGATAGCAGTGAAGCTTTCTTT
CDR3aa: CASSITDSSEAFF

d_gene: NA
abundance: NA
v_gene: TRBV27
j_gene: TRBJ2-6
CDR3nt: TGTGCCAGCAAAGACTCTGGGGCCAACGTCCTGACTTTC
CDR3aa: CASKDSGANVLTF

d_gene: NA
abundance: many
v_gene: TRBV4-2
j_gene: TRBJ1-4
CDR3nt: TGTGCCAGCAGCTCCTCGGGAGGGGGATACGGAAATGAAAAACTGTTTTTT
CDR3aa: CASSSSGGGYGNEKLFF

d_gene: NA
abundance: many
v_gene: TRBV28
j_gene: TRBJ1-1
CDR3nt: TGTGCCAGCAGTTCCAGAGGCAGGGTCACTGAAGCTTTCTTT
CDR3aa: CASSSRGRVTEAFF

d_gene: TRBD2
abundance: NA
v_gene: TRBV28
j_gene: TRBJ2-7
CDR3nt: TGTGCCAGCAGTTGGGGGACTAGCGGGGAAACGTCCCTCTACGAGCAGTACTTC
CDR3aa: CASSWGTSGETSLYEQYF

d_gene: TRBD1
abundance: NA
v_gene: TRBV20-1
j_gene: TRBJ1-4
CDR3nt: TGCAGTGCTAGAGATGGGTGGGACAGGGGGCGAGAAAAACTGTTTTTT
CDR3aa: CSARDGWDRGREKLFF

d_gene: NA
abundance: NA
v_gene: TRBV6-6
j_gene: TRBJ1-1
CDR3nt: TGTGCCAGCAGTTTCACATTCGGGACCAACACTGAAGCTTTCTTT
CDR3aa: CASSFTFGTNTEAFF

d_gene: TRBD2
abundance: few
v_gene: TRBV7-9
j_gene: TRBJ2-1
CDR3nt: TGTGCCAGCAGCCCACCGGGGGGGCCCTCCTACAATGAGCAGTTCTTC
CDR3aa: CASSPPGGPSYNEQFF

d_gene: TRBD2
abundance: NA
v_gene: TRBV7-9
j_gene: TRBJ2-1
CDR3nt: TGTGCCAGCAGCGAACTAGCGGGGGGGATATTCAATGAGCAGTTCTTC
CDR3aa: CASSELAGGIFNEQFF

d_gene: NA
abundance: few
v_gene: TRBV7-9
j_gene: TRBJ1-2
CDR3nt: TGTGCCAGCAGCGCCCAGGGATCGCAGGGCTACACCTTC
CDR3aa: CASSAQGSQGYTF

d_gene: TRBD1
abundance: few
v_gene: TRBV6-2/TRBV6-3
j_gene: TRBJ2-2
CDR3nt: TGTGCCAGCAGTTTTGGACAGGGGTGGTCCGGGGAGCTGTTTTTT
CDR3aa: CASSFGQGWSGELFF

d_gene: TRBD2
abundance: NA
v_gene: TRBV7-3
j_gene: TRBJ2-1
CDR3nt: TGTGCCAGCGCGAGACTAGCGGGGTACAATGAGCAGTTCTTC
CDR3aa: CASARLAGYNEQFF

d_gene: NA
abundance: NA
v_gene: TRBV29-1
j_gene: TRBJ2-1
CDR3nt: TGCAGCGTTGCGCCAGGAAGGGTTAATGAGCAGTTCTTC
CDR3aa: CSVAPGRVNEQFF

d_gene: NA
abundance: few
v_gene: TRBV5-1
j_gene: TRBJ1-1
CDR3nt: TGCGCCAGCAGCTTGGATCAGGGGACGGGCACTGAAGCTTTCTTT
CDR3aa: CASSLDQGTGTEAFF

d_gene: NA
abundance: NA
v_gene: TRBV7-6
j_gene: TRBJ1-1
CDR3nt: TGTGCCAGCAGCCGCCAGGCTACTGAAGCTTTCTTT
CDR3aa: CASSRQATEAFF

d_gene: NA
abundance: NA
v_gene: TRBV20-1
j_gene: TRBJ1-1
CDR3nt: TGCAGTGCTGGGGGGGCCTGGGCTGAAGCTTTCTTT
CDR3aa: CSAGGAWAEAFF

d_gene: NA
abundance: NA
v_gene: TRBV28
j_gene: TRBJ2-7
CDR3nt: TGTGCCAGCAGTCCCGGGGCTTGGGTCGGTACCTACGAGCAGTACTTC
CDR3aa: CASSPGAWVGTYEQYF

d_gene: NA
abundance: NA
v_gene: TRBV20-1
j_gene: TRBJ2-7
CDR3nt: TGCAGTGCGACGACAGGAGGGTTTTACGAGCAGTACTTC
CDR3aa: CSATTGGFYEQYF

d_gene: NA
abundance: NA
v_gene: TRBV7-2
j_gene: TRBJ2-5
CDR3nt: TGTGCCAGCAGCTTAGACAGGTTCCAAGAGACCCAGTACTTC
CDR3aa: CASSLDRFQETQYF

d_gene: TRBD2
abundance: NA
v_gene: TRBV28
j_gene: TRBJ2-1
CDR3nt: TGTGCCAGCAGCAGAGGTACAGGAGCGGGGGTTAATGAGCAGTTCTTC
CDR3aa: CASSRGTGAGVNEQFF

d_gene: NA
abundance: few
v_gene: TRBV9
j_gene: TRBJ2-7
CDR3nt: TGTGCCAGCAGCGTGGCAGACACAGGGCCCTACGAGCAGTACTTC
CDR3aa: CASSVADTGPYEQYF

d_gene: NA
abundance: few
v_gene: TRBV11-1
j_gene: TRBJ2-7
CDR3nt: TGTGCCAGCAGCTTAGGGAGGAACCCCAGCTCCTACGAGCAGTACTTC
CDR3aa: CASSLGRNPSSYEQYF